The 6 T cell receptor beta chains reported below all come from one sample, sequenced in a study of cytomegalovirus exposure and HLA in healthy donors. A multiplex PCR was run with 60 Vbeta primers and 13 Jbeta primers. The assay was immunoSEQ multiplex PCR, and TCRdb's table has in-frame clones only and misses some. The data show 70,000 to 95,000 clones, less than 85% seen once. Sequences were obtained from PBMCs. These receptors all come from a human donor in good health.

The chain has TRBV5-1 and TRBJ2-2; TRBD2 is a possible D gene (6 bases). The germline V and J ends were trimmed by 1 base and 2 bases, with 9 bases remaining between them. The CDR3 covers 15 residues. Germline V gene sequence: CDR1 SGHRS, CDR2 YFSETQ. As DNA, the CDR3 is TGCGCCAGCAGCTTGAATAGCGGTAACACCGGGGAGCTGTTTTTT. Its protein is CASSLNSGNTGELFF.

This clone was observed a handful of times. The chain carries TRBV7-9 and TRBJ2-2; maybe TRBD1 (5 bases). Trimming shortened V by 9 bases and J by 0 bases, and 11 bases separated the two germline ends. CDR3 length: 14 amino acids. The germline CDR1 and CDR2 sequences are SEHNR and FQNEAQ (reference sequence). CDR3 amino acids: CASWLGPNTGELFF. CDR3 coding DNA: TGTGCCAGTTGGTTGGGGCCGAACACCGGGGAGCTGTTTTTT. The whole variable domain, remainder taken from reference TRBV7-9 and TRBJ2-2, is DTGVSQNPRHKITKRGQNVTFRCDPISEHNRLYWYRQTLGQGPEFLTYFQNEAQLEKSRLLSDRFSAERPKGSFSTLEIQRTEQGDSAMYLCASWLGPNTGELFFGEGSRLTVL.

V usage is TRBV7-8 and J usage is TRBJ2-7, with unresolved D. Germline V gene lookup returns CDR1 SGHVS and CDR2 FQNEAQ. V gave up 3 bases and J gave up 2 bases, with 17 bases separating them. The CDR3 runs 16 residues. The CDR3: CASSFAPGQPTYEQYF. CDR3 in DNA: TGTGCCAGCAGCTTCGCACCGGGTCAGCCGACCTACGAGCAGTACTTC.

V is TRBV14 and J is TRBJ1-6; D not resolved. The germline V gene has CDR1 SGHDN and CDR2 FVKESK. The CDR3 is 19 amino acids. Trimming shortened V by 0 bases and J by 2 bases, and 17 bases separated the two germline ends. CDR3 coding DNA: TGTGCCAGCAGCCAAGAACAAAGCGGGGAGAGCGCCTATAATTCACCCCTCCACTTT. Its protein product is CASSQEQSGESAYNSPLHF.

With regard to this clone: One end of the junction fails to match germline, which may point to a read error. The chain employs TRBV5-1 and TRBJ1-5; tentatively, D is TRBD1 (6 bases). Germline loops: CDR1 SGHRS, CDR2 YFSETQ. This CDR3 spans 16 amino acids. This CDR3 reads CASSFSPTGGNQPQNF. The DNA for the CDR3 is TGCGCCAGCAGCTTTTCCCCGACTGGGGGCAATCAGCCCCAGAATTTT.

The chain links TRBV7-2 to TRBJ2-2; a weak D match, TRBD1 (6 bases). Trimming stripped 4 bases from V and 7 bases from J, with 10 bases between. CDR1 and CDR2 from the germline V gene are SGHTA and FQGNSA. The CDR3 runs to 13 residues. CDR3 loop: CASSSQGNGELFF. Here the CDR3 DNA reads TGTGCCAGCAGCTCACAGGGAAACGGGGAGCTGTTTTTT.